A single sample gave rise to the 31 T cell receptor beta chains below, sequenced in a study of shared clonotypes between healthy human individuals. Produced via immunoSEQ multiplex PCR; TCRdb's table is partial and in-frame only. The sample includes approximately 840,000 clones, about 97% of them seen just once. Naive CD8 populations comprised CD45RO-negative cells positively selected for CCR7, excluding terminally differentiated effector memory CD45RA+ cells. The sample consisted of naive CD8+ T cells sorted from blood. The receptors originated from a man under 40 in good health.

In its sample, this clone was seen once. V is TRBV11-2 and J is TRBJ2-3; TRBD2 aligns across 10 bases. The CDR3 has 17 residues. Germline lookup yields CDR1 SGHAT and CDR2 FQNNGV. V was pared by 3 bases and J by 2 bases, with 8 bases of the junction left unmatched. CDR3: CASSLETGTSVTDTQYF. In DNA form, the CDR3 reads TGTGCCAGCAGCTTGGAGACCGGGACTAGCGTCACAGATACGCAGTATTTT. Combining the CDR3 with reference TRBV11-2 and TRBJ2-3 gives the whole variable domain EAGVAQSPRYKIIEKRQSVAFWCNPISGHATLYWYQQILGQGPKLLIQFQNNGVVDDSQLPKDRFSAERLKGVDSTLKIQPAKLEDSAVYLCASSLETGTSVTDTQYFGPGTRLTVL.

CDR3 nucleotides: TGTGCCAGCAGCTTAGAGGGGGGTTTCAGCTACTACAATGAGCAGTTCTTC. This translates into CASSLEGGFSYYNEQFF. The rearrangement uses TRBV7-2 and TRBJ2-1; D possibly uses TRBD1 or TRBD2 (6 bases each). Germline V gene data show CDR1 as SGHTA and CDR2 as FQGNSA. Between the trimmed V and J ends, which lost 1 base and 3 bases, there was a span of 16 bases. The CDR3 spans 17 residues.

V is TRBV30 and J is TRBJ1-1; D uncertain. V was clipped by 4 bases and J by 7 bases, with 13 bases between them. The CDR3 loop spans 12 amino acids. Per germline, CDR1 GTSNPN and CDR2 SVGIG (reference sequence). The CDR3 sequence: CAWTSGPSEAFF. The CDR3 DNA sequence: TGTGCCTGGACAAGTGGGCCCAGTGAAGCTTTCTTT.

The chain links TRBV12-5 to TRBJ2-7; TRBD1 aligns across 7 bases. V was clipped by 6 bases and J by 6 bases; unmatched bases: 5. The CDR3 spans 12 residues. Germline V gene sequence: CDR1 LGHNT, CDR2 FRNRAP. The CDR3 DNA reads TGTGCTAGTGGAAGGGACAGTGGCGAGCAGTACTTC. This sequence encodes CASGRDSGEQYF.

The rearrangement links TRBV28 to TRBJ2-3, with TRBD2 matching 9 bases. This CDR3 contains 20 residues. CDR1 is MDHEN and CDR2 is SYDVKM in the germline V gene. Trimming cost V 4 bases and J 0 bases; bases outside gene matches: 17. As DNA, the CDR3 is TGTGCCAGCAGTTCCCCGCCGGGACTAGCTCCAAATACTAGCACAGATACGCAGTATTTT. It specifies CASSSPPGLAPNTSTDTQYF.

Comments on this clone: The same CDR3 arises from other DNA sequences in this sample as well. The chain links TRBV27 to TRBJ2-1; D perhaps matches TRBD1 (5 bases). This CDR3 contains 13 residues. The germline CDR1 and CDR2 sequences are MNHEY and SMNVEV (reference sequence). Trimming took 2 bases from V and 5 from J, leaving 7 bases between them. The CDR3 DNA follows: TGTGCCAGCAGTTTAGACAGAAACAATGAGCAGTTCTTC. The encoded protein is CASSLDRNNEQFF.

The chain uses TRBV29-1 and TRBJ2-2; D is undetermined. CDR1 SQVTM and CDR2 ANQGSEA come from the germline V gene. Trimming shortened V by 7 bases and J by 4 bases, and 16 bases separated the two germline ends. The CDR3 contains 14 residues. The CDR3 spells CSAHGQAGTGELFF. CDR3 sequence (DNA): TGCAGCGCCCACGGGCAGGCAGGCACCGGGGAGCTGTTTTTT.

The chain joins TRBV6-5 to TRBJ1-5; D remains unclear. CDR3 length equals 13 residues. The V gene lost 2 bases and the J gene lost 7 bases, with 9 bases spanning the gap. Per the germline V gene, CDR1 is MNHEY and CDR2 is SVGAGI. DNA of the CDR3: TGTGCCAGCAGTTACGTAGGGCACCAGCCCCAGCATTTT. Translating gives CASSYVGHQPQHF.

This clone was picked up one time. The V and J genes are TRBV27 and TRBJ2-7; D is possibly TRBD2 (6 bases). V lost 5 bases, J lost 3 bases, and 20 bases lay in between. The V gene's germline CDR1 is MNHEY and CDR2 SMNVEV (reference sequence). CDR3 size: 16 residues. The CDR3 DNA sequence: TGTGCCAGCAGTCAATTAGACTATAGCGGCGACTACGAGCAGTACTTC. It translates to CASSQLDYSGDYEQYF.

V is TRBV10-3 and J is TRBJ2-1; tentatively, D is TRBD1 (7 bases). The CDR3 is made up of 14 amino acids. Germline CDR1 is ENHRY and CDR2 is SYGVKD. Deletions cut 11 bases from V and 4 bases from J, with 18 bases between. The CDR3 nucleotides read TGTGCCTCCGGAGCAGGGGGGATTTACAATGAGCAGTTCTTC. It encodes CASGAGGIYNEQFF.

The CDR3 nucleotides are TGTGCAAGTCGCTTAGCCCTATTAACCCGGACAGGGATTGGTAACTACGAGCAGTACTTC. The encoded protein is CASRLALLTRTGIGNYEQYF. The chain is built from TRBV12-2 and TRBJ2-7; the table's D gene call, TRBD1, was not cross checked with the DNA. TRBV12-2 is flagged as a pseudogene. The CDR3 has 20 residues.

The chain couples TRBV28 to TRBJ2-5; D could derive from TRBD1 or TRBD2 (5 bases each). Germline V gene data show CDR1 as MDHEN and CDR2 as SYDVKM. Trimming stripped 7 bases from V and 7 bases from J, with 19 bases between. The CDR3 is made up of 14 amino acids. The CDR3: CASTTRESVGTQYF. The CDR3 coding sequence is TGTGCCAGCACCACCAGGGAGTCGGTCGGGACCCAGTACTTC.

The V gene is TRBV5-5, the J gene TRBJ2-1, with 9 bases lining up with TRBD2. J lost 2 bases, V lost 3 bases, and 3 bases had no gene match. This CDR3 spans 15 amino acids. Looked up from germline, CDR1 is SGHKS and CDR2 is YYEKEE (reference sequence). The CDR3 region has the DNA TGTGCCAGCAGCTACGTAGCGGGAGCCTACAATGAGCAGTTCTTC. Translation gives CASSYVAGAYNEQFF. Full variable domain (outside the CDR3, taken from reference TRBV5-5 and TRBJ2-1): DAGVTQSPTHLIKTRGQQVTLRCSPISGHKSVSWYQQVLGQGPQFIFQYYEKEERGRGNFPDRFSARQFPNYSSELNVNALLLGDSALYLCASSYVAGAYNEQFFGPGTRLTVL.

The chain employs TRBV4-3 and TRBJ2-2, with a weak D call TRBD1 (6 bases). Deletions cut 4 bases from V and 6 bases from J, with 21 bases between. CDR1 LGHNA and CDR2 YSLEER come from the germline V gene. The CDR3 is 17 amino acids. CDR3 nucleotide sequence: TGCGCCAGCAGCCGGTCAAGGACCAGGGGAGTTTCCGGGGAGCTGTTTTTT. Translation gives CASSRSRTRGVSGELFF.

The chain couples TRBV10-3 to TRBJ1-5; D is undetermined. The CDR3 runs 12 residues. V was cut by 4 bases and J by 7 bases, with 8 bases left in between. CDR1 and CDR2 (germline): ENHRY, SYGVKD. The CDR3 nucleotides are TGTGCCATCAGTGCCGAGGGACAGCCCCAGCATTTT. It yields the protein CAISAEGQPQHF.

V gene TRBV5-6 combines with J gene TRBJ1-5; 7 bases match TRBD1. V lost 2 bases to trimming and J lost 4 bases; unmatched junction nucleotides: 12. This CDR3 spans 17 amino acids. From germline, CDR1 is SGHDT and CDR2 YYEEEE. In nucleotides, the CDR3 is TGTGCCAGCAGCTTCCGTGGACAGGACTACTTTAATCAGCCCCAGCATTTT. Its protein is CASSFRGQDYFNQPQHF.

The V gene is TRBV11-2, the J gene TRBJ2-7; 9 bases are a match to TRBD2. Germline loops: CDR1 SGHAT, CDR2 FQNNGV. With 3 bases clipped from V and 4 bases from J, the junction kept 4 bases outside the gene matches. The CDR3 runs to 14 residues. In DNA, the CDR3 is TGTGCCAGCAGCTTTTTTGCGGGAGGGTACGAGCAGTACTTC. Its translation: CASSFFAGGYEQYF.

This clone was counted a single time. V is TRBV13 and J is TRBJ2-7; no definite D call. V lost 2 bases, J lost 5 bases, and 13 bases lay in between. Germline-derived CDR1 and CDR2 are PRHDT and FYEKMQ (reference sequence). This CDR3 has 14 residues. The CDR3 is CASSLLERGDEQYF. For the CDR3, the DNA is TGTGCCAGCAGCTTATTGGAGCGTGGAGACGAGCAGTACTTC.

V gene TRBV4-1 combines with J gene TRBJ1-1; D is perhaps TRBD1 (5 bases). CDR1 and CDR2 (germline): MGHRA, YSYEKL. The V gene lost 1 base and the J gene lost 1 base, with 10 bases spanning the gap. The CDR3 length is 15 residues. The DNA for the CDR3 is TGCGCCAGCAGCCAAGCGGAGGGGAGGAACACTGAAGCTTTCTTT. It is translated as CASSQAEGRNTEAFF.

The J gene is TRBJ1-2, the V gene TRBV6-6; D ambiguous. Germline lookup yields CDR1 MNHNY and CDR2 SVGAGI (reference sequence). The CDR3 runs 13 residues. Deletions cut 10 bases from V and 3 bases from J, with 15 bases between. CDR3 DNA: TGTGCCACGTATAGGTCTGCAGACTATGGCTACACCTTC. It translates to CATYRSADYGYTF.

This clone has just one count. This chain uses TRBV11-2 with TRBJ1-2, with D perhaps matching TRBD1 (6 bases). CDR3 size: 14 residues. Looked up from germline, CDR1 is SGHAT and CDR2 is FQNNGV. The V end was cut by 1 base, the J end by 7 bases, with 13 bases between. The CDR3 sequence: CASSLVGGAGGYTF. In DNA, the CDR3 is TGTGCCAGCAGCTTAGTTGGGGGCGCGGGTGGCTACACCTTC.

The chain couples TRBV21-1 to TRBJ2-5; the table names TRBD2, a call not compared with the DNA. TRBV21-1 represents a pseudogene. The CDR3 spans 18 residues. The CDR3, as DNA: TGTGCCAGTCCTAAAAACAGGACTAGCGGGGCCGAACAAGAGACCCAGTACTTC. Translating gives CASPKNRTSGAEQETQYF.

The V and J genes are TRBV7-9 and TRBJ1-1; no clear D. Germline loops: CDR1 SEHNR, CDR2 FQNEAQ (reference sequence). The CDR3 has 12 amino acids. The germline V and J ends were trimmed by 5 bases and 4 bases, with 8 bases remaining between them. CDR3 bases: TGTGCCAGCAGCCGCGGGAGCACTGAAGCTTTCTTT. Translating it yields CASSRGSTEAFF.

This chain links TRBV7-9 with TRBJ1-2; 7 bases align to TRBD1. CDR3 length: 14 residues. V trimming: 5 bases; J trimming: 5 bases; junction bases outside the gene matches: 8. Germline CDR1 SEHNR, CDR2 FQNEAQ (reference sequence). The DNA for the CDR3 is TGTGCCAGCAGCCCTGGGACAGAGGGGTATGGCTACACCTTC. Its translation is CASSPGTEGYGYTF.

The rearrangement links TRBV4-1 to TRBJ1-3; TRBD1 aligns across 7 bases. V shed 2 bases, J shed 2 bases, and the junction held 6 bases outside the gene matches. There are 16 residues in the CDR3. Per germline, CDR1 MGHRA and CDR2 YSYEKL. The CDR3 bases are TGCGCCAGCAGCCAACCTTCGACAGGGACTGGAAACACCATATATTTT. Its protein is CASSQPSTGTGNTIYF.

This sequence joins TRBV9 and TRBJ2-7; D is possibly TRBD2 (5 bases). The CDR3 length is 15 residues. In germline, CDR1 is SGDLS, CDR2 YYNGEE. V lost 4 bases and J 5 bases, leaving 19 bases between the germline ends. The CDR3 DNA sequence: TGTGCCAGCAGCCCCCCCCGGGGTGCCATCCACGAGCAGTACTTC. Translated: CASSPPRGAIHEQYF. Full variable domain (remainder filled in from reference TRBV9 and TRBJ2-7): DSGVTQTPKHLITATGQRVTLRCSPRSGDLSVYWYQQSLDQGLQFLIQYYNGEERAKGNILERFSAQQFPDLHSELNLSSLELGDSALYFCASSPPRGAIHEQYFGPGTRLTVT.

The chain has TRBV11-2 and TRBJ2-3, with 8 bases matching TRBD1. J gave up 2 bases and V 3 bases, and 7 bases lay outside the gene matches. The CDR3 consists of 16 residues. CDR1 is SGHAT, CDR2 FQNNGV, per germline. CDR3 sequence (DNA): TGTGCCAGCAGCTTCCGGGACAGGAGACTCACAGATACGCAGTATTTT. This encodes CASSFRDRRLTDTQYF. Drawing the rest from reference TRBV11-2 and TRBJ2-3, the complete variable domain is EAGVAQSPRYKIIEKRQSVAFWCNPISGHATLYWYQQILGQGPKLLIQFQNNGVVDDSQLPKDRFSAERLKGVDSTLKIQPAKLEDSAVYLCASSFRDRRLTDTQYFGPGTRLTVL.

The chain has TRBV7-9 and TRBJ1-5; TRBD1 might be the D (6 bases). The germline V and J ends were trimmed by 1 base and 7 bases, with 17 bases remaining between them. The CDR3 length is 16 residues. Germline loops: CDR1 SEHNR, CDR2 FQNEAQ (reference sequence). DNA of the CDR3: TGTGCCAGCAGCTTAGTGGAGACAGGTGTTTCCCAGCCCCAGCATTTT. Amino acid sequence: CASSLVETGVSQPQHF.

This clone was observed a single time. The chain carries TRBV6-6 and TRBJ1-1; D remains unclear. Germline-derived CDR1 and CDR2 are MNHNY and SVGAGI (reference sequence). Deletions cut 0 bases from V and 8 bases from J, with 16 bases between. CDR3 length: 15 residues. For the CDR3, the DNA is TGTGCCAGCAGTTACTCGATGGAACAAGGTATAGAAGCTTTCTTT. This sequence encodes CASSYSMEQGIEAFF.

The rearrangement uses TRBV2 and TRBJ1-1, with D possibly TRBD1 on 6 matching bases. V lost 7 bases to trimming and J lost 8 bases, with 14 bases between them. Germline lookup yields CDR1 SNHLY and CDR2 FYNNEI. The CDR3 runs to 12 residues. This CDR3 is CASNRDRREAFF. In DNA, the CDR3 is TGTGCCAGCAACCGAGACAGGAGGGAAGCTTTCTTT.

The chain joins TRBV2 to TRBJ2-1; D remains unclear. The CDR3 is made up of 13 amino acids. The germline V gene has CDR1 SNHLY and CDR2 FYNNEI. V was trimmed by 6 bases and J by 4 bases, leaving 10 bases between them. The CDR3 sequence: CASSPGPYNEQFF. The CDR3 DNA follows: TGTGCCAGCAGCCCTGGGCCGTACAATGAGCAGTTCTTC.